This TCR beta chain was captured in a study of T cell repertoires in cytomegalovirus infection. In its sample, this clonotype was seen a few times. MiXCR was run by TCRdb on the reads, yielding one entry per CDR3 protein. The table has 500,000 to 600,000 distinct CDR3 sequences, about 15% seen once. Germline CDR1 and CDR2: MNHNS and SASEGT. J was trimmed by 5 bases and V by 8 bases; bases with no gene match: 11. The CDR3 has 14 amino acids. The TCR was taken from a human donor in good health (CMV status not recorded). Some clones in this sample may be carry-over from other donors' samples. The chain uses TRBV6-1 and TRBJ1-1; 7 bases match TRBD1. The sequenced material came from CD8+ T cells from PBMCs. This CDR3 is CASPRGEGATEAFF. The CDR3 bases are TGTGCCAGCCCAAGGGGCGAGGGGGCTACTGAAGCTTTCTTT.